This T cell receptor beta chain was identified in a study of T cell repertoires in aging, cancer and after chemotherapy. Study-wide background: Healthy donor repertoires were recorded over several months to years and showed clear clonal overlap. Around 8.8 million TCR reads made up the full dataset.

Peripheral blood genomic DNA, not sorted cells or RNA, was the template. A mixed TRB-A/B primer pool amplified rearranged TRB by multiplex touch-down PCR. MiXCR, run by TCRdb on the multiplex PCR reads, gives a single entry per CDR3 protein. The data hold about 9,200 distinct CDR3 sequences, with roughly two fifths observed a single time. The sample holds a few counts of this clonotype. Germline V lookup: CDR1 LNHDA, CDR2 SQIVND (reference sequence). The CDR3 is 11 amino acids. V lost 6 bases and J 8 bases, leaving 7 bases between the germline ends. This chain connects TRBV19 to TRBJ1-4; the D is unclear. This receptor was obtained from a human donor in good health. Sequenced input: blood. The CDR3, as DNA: TGTGCCAGTAGCGAAGGGGAAAAACTGTTTTTT. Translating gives CASSEGEKLFF.